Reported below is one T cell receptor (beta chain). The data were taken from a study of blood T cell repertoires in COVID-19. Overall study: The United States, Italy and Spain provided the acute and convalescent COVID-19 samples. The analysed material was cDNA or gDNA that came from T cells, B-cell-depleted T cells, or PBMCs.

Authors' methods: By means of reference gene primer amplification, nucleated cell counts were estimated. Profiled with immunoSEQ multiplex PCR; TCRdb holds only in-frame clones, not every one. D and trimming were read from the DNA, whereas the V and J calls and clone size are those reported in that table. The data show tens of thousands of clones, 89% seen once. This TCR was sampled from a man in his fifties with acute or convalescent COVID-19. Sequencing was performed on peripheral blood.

The CDR3 loop reads CASSLYGGGGTDTQYF. The CDR3 DNA follows: TGTGCCAGCAGTTTATACGGCGGGGGGGGCACAGATACGCAGTATTTT. This chain joins TRBV27 and TRBJ2-3; 9 nucleotides agree with TRBD2. The CDR3 runs 16 residues. From germline, CDR1 is MNHEY and CDR2 SMNVEV (reference sequence). Trimming at V came to 1 base and at J to 1 base, leaving 3 bases not matched to a gene.